What follows is one TCR beta chain and its context. Its target is unknown. This entry is derived from a study of T cell repertoires in cytomegalovirus infection. Study context: CMV infection plus the matching HLA type was flagged by public TCR beta signatures.

The V gene's germline CDR1 is SGHVS and CDR2 FNYEAQ. This CDR3 has 17 residues. V was pared by 3 bases and J by 6 bases, with 12 bases of the junction left unmatched. TCRdb processed the reads anew with MiXCR; each CDR3 protein has one entry. The table has about 7,500 distinct CDR3 sequences, around 50% seen once. Study-wide points: In two of eight donors, the top clonotype was HLA-C-restricted CMV-specific. Frequencies of public TCR beta families were cumulated, and this identified carriers of CMV plus the relevant HLA.

Sequencing used PBMCs, sequenced either directly or after in vitro stimulation (not recorded which). The J gene is TRBJ2-1, the V gene TRBV7-6; TRBD2 agrees at 9 bases. The sequence derives from a human donor in good health (CMV status not recorded). Some clones in this sample may be carry-over from other donors' samples. In DNA, the CDR3 is TGTGCCAGCAGCTTGGGAGCGGGGGGACCCGGGGGCAATGAGCAGTTCTTC. This codes for CASSLGAGGPGGNEQFF.